This T cell receptor (beta chain) was found in a study of identical twins. The study, taken as a whole, reports: With beta out-of-frame sequences, excess sharing by twins was weaker. The presence of invariant MAIT and iNKT cells could partly confound analyses of zero-insertion sequences. Memory repertoires lacked the insertion deficit that abundant cord blood beta clonotypes showed.

TCRdb recomputed calls from the 5' RACE reads with MiXCR, one row per CDR3 protein. The sample lists 1.5 million to 2 million distinct CDR3 sequences, 25% to 35% occurring once. With respect to this clonotype: Its antigen is as yet unknown.

The CDR3 is 15 amino acids. Losses at the gene ends were 6 bases for V and 4 bases for J; bases not matched to a gene: 9. Germline V CDR1 and CDR2: SGHDN, FVKESK. Each donor (without exception) was a healthy Caucasian. Sequencing was performed on cord blood. The sequence was obtained from a newborn girl in good health. The gene calls are TRBV14 and TRBJ1-2; 9 bases are shared with TRBD1. CDR3 DNA sequence: TGTGCCAGCAGGCTACAGGGGGCAGGTGTCTATGGCTACACCTTC. The encoded protein is CASRLQGAGVYGYTF.